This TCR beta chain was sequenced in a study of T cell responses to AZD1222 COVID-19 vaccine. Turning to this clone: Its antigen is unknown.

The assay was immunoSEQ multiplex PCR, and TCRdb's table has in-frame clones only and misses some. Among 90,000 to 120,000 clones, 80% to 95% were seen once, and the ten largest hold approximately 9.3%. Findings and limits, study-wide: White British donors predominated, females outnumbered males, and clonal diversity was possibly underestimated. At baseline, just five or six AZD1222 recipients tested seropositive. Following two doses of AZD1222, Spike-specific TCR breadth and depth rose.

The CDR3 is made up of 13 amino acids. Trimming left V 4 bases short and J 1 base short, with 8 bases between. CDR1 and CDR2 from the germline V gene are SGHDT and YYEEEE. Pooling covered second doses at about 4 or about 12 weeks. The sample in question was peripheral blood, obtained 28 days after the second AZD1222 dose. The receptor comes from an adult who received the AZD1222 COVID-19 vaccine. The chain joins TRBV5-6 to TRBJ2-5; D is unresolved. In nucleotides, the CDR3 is TGTGCCAGCAGCCGGAGAGGCCAAGAGACCCAGTACTTC. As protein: CASSRRGQETQYF.